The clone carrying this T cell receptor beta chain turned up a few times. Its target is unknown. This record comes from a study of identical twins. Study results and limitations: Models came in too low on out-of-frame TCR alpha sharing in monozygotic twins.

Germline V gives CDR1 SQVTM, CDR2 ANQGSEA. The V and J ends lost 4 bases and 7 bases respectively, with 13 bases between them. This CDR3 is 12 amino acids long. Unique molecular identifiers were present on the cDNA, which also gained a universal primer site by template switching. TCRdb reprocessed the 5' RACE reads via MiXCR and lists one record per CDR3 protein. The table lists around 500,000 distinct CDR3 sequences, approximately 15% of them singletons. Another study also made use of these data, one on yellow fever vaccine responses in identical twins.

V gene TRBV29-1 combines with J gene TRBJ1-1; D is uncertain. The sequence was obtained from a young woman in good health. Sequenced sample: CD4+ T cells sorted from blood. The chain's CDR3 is CSVGYGKDEAFF. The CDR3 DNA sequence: TGCAGCGTTGGATATGGTAAGGATGAAGCTTTCTTT. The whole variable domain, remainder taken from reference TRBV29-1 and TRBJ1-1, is SAVISQKPSRDICQRGTSLTIQCQVDSQVTMMFWYRQQPGQSLTLIATANQGSEATYESGFVIDKFPISRPNLTFSTLTVSNMSPEDSSIYLCSVGYGKDEAFFGQGTRLTVV.